A single sample gave rise to the 2 T cell receptor beta chains below, sequenced in a study of blood T cell repertoires in COVID-19. Sequencing used immunoSEQ multiplex PCR; TCRdb keeps in-frame clones, though not all of them. This sample has 200,000 or so clones; more than 80% occur once, and the top ten carry under 2%. Sequencing was carried out using PBMCs or T cells enriched from blood (not recorded which). All receptors come from a man between 60 and 75 years old who had recovered from COVID-19.

The chain recombines TRBV20-1 with TRBJ1-2; 9 bases agree with TRBD1. J lost 7 bases, V lost 3 bases, and 6 bases had no gene match. The CDR3 consists of 13 residues. CDR1 is DFQATT, CDR2 SNEGSKA, per germline (reference sequence). The CDR3 coding sequence is TGCAGTGCTAGTAACAGGGGGCCAGGTGGCTACACCTTC. It is translated as CSASNRGPGGYTF.

The chain recombines TRBV19 with TRBJ2-2; no clear D gene. The germline V and J ends were trimmed by 3 bases and 0 bases, with 5 bases remaining between them. Germline-derived CDR1 and CDR2 are LNHDA and SQIVND (reference sequence). The CDR3 is 14 amino acids. The CDR3 DNA sequence: TGTGCCAGTAGTATCCAGACGAACACCGGGGAGCTGTTTTTT. Translation gives CASSIQTNTGELFF. The full variable domain, in which reference TRBV19 and TRBJ2-2 provide the parts outside the CDR3, is DGGITQSPKYLFRKEGQNVTLSCEQNLNHDAMYWYRQDPGQGLRLIYYSQIVNDFQKGDIAEGYSVSREKKESFPLTVTSAQKNPTAFYLCASSIQTNTGELFFGEGSRLTVL.